Below, one T cell receptor (beta chain) is given with its context. What it recognizes is unknown. Data came from immunoSEQ multiplex PCR; TCRdb stores just in-frame clones and leaves some out. The sample records about 350,000 clones, about 88% being singletons. Regarding treatment: around 19 received Ad26.COV2.S at low or high dose, single or two shots; about 5 received placebo; per-sample allocation not given. Material that was analyzed had been drawn on day 63 after the first vaccine or placebo injection. The CDR3 runs 16 residues. CDR1 and CDR2 from the germline V gene are SGHNT and YYREEE (reference sequence). The ends lost 0 bases at V and 2 bases at J; junction bases unmatched: 4. The entry originates in a study of Ad26.COV2.S vaccination and SARS-CoV-2 variants. Background on the study: Sample donor was a member of the COV1001 Ad26.COV2.S trial arm. The vaccine Ad26.COV2.S was put into the muscle once, or twice with 56 days between.

Study-wide findings and caveats: For non-spike TCRs, breadth in vaccine recipients resembled that in placebo recipients.

This clonotype was obtained from a person between 18 and 59 years old who received the Ad26.COV2.S COVID-19 vaccine or a placebo. The sequencing here drew on peripheral blood, taken in a trial of Ad26.COV2.S vaccine versus placebo. The chain has TRBV5-4 and TRBJ2-3, with 9 bases that match TRBD2. The CDR3 spells CASSLGRGGYTDTQYF. CDR3 DNA: TGTGCCAGCAGCTTGGGGCGGGGGGGCTACACAGATACGCAGTATTTT.